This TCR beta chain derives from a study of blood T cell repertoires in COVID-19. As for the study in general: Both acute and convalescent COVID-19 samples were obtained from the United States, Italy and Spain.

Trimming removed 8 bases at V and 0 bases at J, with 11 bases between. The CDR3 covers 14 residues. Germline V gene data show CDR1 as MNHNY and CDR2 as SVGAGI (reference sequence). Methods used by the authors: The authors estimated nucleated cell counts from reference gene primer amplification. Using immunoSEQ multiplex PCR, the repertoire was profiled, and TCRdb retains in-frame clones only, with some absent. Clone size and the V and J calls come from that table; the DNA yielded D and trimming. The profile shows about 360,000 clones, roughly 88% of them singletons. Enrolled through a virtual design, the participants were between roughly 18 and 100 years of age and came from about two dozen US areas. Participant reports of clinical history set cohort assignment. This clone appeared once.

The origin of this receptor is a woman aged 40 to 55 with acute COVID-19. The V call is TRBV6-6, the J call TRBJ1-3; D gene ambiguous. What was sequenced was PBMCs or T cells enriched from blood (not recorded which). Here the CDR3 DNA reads TGTGCCAGCCATGGTCGGAGCTCTGGAAACACCATATATTTT. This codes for CASHGRSSGNTIYF.